This TCR beta chain was recorded in a study of T cell responses to AZD1222 COVID-19 vaccine. Measured with immunoSEQ multiplex PCR; TCRdb has only the in-frame clones, and not every one. Of some 200,000 clones in the sample, approximately 94% were seen once. V dropped 5 bases and J dropped 6; count of bases not matched to a gene: 10. CDR3 length equals 16 residues. Per the germline V gene, CDR1 is SGDLS and CDR2 is YYNGEE. About this clone: What it recognizes is unknown.

General observations from the study: Repertoires were obtained only post-peak T cell response. Per reports, nearly half of all spike-specific TCRs target regions that are unmutated in variants.

This TCR was sampled from an adult who received the MenACWY meningococcal vaccine as a control. Sequenced material: peripheral blood, taken 28 days after the second dose of the MenACWY control vaccine. V is TRBV9 and J is TRBJ2-1, with 11 positions matching TRBD2. The CDR3 spells CASRSTSGRRSNEQFF. In DNA form, the CDR3 reads TGTGCCAGCAGGTCCACTAGCGGGAGACGATCCAATGAGCAGTTCTTC.